This T cell receptor beta chain was sequenced for a study of type 1 regulatory T cells. Findings and limits, study-wide: Compared with non-Tr1 cells, Tr1 cells showed a narrower TCR repertoire.

Germline-derived CDR1 and CDR2 are KGHSH and LQKENI. This CDR3 is built from 15 residues. V was cut by 5 bases and J by 6 bases, with 19 bases left in between. Note on this clonotype: Its antigen remains unidentified.

TCRdb re-derived calls from the reads in MiXCR, one entry per CDR3 protein. The top ten clones hold roughly 8.3% of a sample with fewer than 80,000 distinct CDR3 sequences, less than 25% of them seen once. The TCR comes from a human donor in good health. This chain uses TRBV18 with TRBJ1-1; possibly TRBD1 for D (6 bases). Sequenced material: cultured type 1 regulatory T (Tr1) cells, either the whole culture or a sorted fraction (not recorded which). CDR3 amino acids: CASSVRELGAAEAFF. CDR3 coding DNA: TGTGCCAGCTCAGTCAGGGAGTTGGGGGCTGCTGAAGCTTTCTTT.